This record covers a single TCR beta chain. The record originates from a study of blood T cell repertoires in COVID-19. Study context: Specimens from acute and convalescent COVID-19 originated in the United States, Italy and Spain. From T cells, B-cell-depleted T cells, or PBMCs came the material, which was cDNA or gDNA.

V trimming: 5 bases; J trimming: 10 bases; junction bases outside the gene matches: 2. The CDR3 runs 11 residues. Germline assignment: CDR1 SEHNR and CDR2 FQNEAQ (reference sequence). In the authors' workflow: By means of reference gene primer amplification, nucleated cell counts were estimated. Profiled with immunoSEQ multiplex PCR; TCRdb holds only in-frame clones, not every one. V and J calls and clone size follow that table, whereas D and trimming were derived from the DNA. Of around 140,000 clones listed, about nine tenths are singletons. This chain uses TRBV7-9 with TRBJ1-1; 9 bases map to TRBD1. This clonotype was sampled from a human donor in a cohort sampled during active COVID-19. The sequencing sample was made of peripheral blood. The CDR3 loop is CASSETGGAFF. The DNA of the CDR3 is TGTGCCAGCAGCGAGACAGGGGGAGCTTTCTTT.